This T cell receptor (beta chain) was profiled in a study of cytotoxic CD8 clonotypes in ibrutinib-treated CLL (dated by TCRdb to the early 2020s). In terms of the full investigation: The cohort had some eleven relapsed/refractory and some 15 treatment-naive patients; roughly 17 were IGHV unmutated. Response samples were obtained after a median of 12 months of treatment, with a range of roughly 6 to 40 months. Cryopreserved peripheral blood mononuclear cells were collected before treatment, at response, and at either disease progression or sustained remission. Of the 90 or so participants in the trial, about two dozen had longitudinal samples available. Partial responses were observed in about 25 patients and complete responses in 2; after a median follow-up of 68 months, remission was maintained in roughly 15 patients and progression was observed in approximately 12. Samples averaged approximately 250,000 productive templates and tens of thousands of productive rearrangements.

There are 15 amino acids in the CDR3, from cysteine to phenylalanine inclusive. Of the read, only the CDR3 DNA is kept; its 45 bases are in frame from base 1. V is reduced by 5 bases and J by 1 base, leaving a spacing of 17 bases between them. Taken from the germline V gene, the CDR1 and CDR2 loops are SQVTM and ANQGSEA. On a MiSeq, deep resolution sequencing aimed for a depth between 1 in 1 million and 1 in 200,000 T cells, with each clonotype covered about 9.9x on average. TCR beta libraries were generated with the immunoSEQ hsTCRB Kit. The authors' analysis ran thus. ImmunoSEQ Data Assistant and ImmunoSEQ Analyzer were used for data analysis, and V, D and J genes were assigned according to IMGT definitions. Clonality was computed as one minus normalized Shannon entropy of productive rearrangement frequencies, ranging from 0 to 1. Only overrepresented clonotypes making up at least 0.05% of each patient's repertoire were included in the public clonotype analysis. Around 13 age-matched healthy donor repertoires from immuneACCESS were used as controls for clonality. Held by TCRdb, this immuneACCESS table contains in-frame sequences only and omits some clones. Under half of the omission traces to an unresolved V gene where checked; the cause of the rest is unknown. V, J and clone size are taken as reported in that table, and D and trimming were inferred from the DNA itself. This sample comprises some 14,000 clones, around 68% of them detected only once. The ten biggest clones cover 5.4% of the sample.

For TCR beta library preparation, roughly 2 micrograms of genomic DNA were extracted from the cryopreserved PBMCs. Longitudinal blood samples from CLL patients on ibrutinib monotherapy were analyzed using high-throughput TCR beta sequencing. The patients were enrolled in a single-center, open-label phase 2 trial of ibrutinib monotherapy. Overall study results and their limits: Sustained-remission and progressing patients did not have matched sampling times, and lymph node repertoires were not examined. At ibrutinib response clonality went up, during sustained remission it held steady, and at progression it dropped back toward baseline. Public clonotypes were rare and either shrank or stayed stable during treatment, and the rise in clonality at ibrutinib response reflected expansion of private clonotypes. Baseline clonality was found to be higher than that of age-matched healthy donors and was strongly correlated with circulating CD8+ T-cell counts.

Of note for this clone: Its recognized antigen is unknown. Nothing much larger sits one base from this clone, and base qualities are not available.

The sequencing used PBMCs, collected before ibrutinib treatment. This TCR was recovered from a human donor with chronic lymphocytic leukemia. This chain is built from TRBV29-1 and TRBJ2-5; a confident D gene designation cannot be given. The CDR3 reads CSVTSPLRGQETQYF. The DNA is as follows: TGCAGCGTTACGAGCCCCCTTCGTGGCCAAGAGACCCAGTACTTC.